This T cell receptor (beta chain) was sequenced in a study of T cell responses to AZD1222 COVID-19 vaccine. The CDR3 consists of 16 residues. Germline V gene sequence: CDR1 KGHSH, CDR2 LQKENI. With 3 bases clipped from V and 4 bases from J, the junction kept 8 bases outside the gene matches. Assay: immunoSEQ multiplex PCR; the TCRdb copy retains only in-frame clones and omits some. The profile shows around 180,000 clones, 87% of them singletons. Study-wide points: Donors skewed white British and female; clonal diversity was possibly underestimated.

As concerns this clone: What it recognizes is unknown.

Sequencing was performed on peripheral blood, taken on day 0 of AZD1222 vaccination. The rearrangement joins TRBV18 to TRBJ2-5; TRBD2 matches at 10 bases. The clonotype comes from an adult in good health. Here the CDR3 DNA reads TGTGCCAGCTCACCGCTAGCGGGAGACCCGGGAGAGACCCAGTACTTC. It yields the protein CASSPLAGDPGETQYF.